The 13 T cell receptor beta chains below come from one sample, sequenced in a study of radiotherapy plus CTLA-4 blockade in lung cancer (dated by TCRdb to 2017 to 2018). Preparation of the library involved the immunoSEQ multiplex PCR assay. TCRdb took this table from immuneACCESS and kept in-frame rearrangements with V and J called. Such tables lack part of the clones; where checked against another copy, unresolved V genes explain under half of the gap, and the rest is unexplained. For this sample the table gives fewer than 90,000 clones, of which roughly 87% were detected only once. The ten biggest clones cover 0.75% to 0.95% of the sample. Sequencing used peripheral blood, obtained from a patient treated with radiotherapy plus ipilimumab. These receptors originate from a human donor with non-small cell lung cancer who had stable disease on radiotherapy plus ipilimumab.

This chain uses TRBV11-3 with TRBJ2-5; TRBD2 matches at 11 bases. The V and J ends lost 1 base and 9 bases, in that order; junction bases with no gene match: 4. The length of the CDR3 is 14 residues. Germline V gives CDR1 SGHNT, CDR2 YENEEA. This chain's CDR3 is CASSLAGTSGAQYF. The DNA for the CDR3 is TGTGCCAGCAGCTTAGCCGGGACTAGCGGAGCCCAGTACTTC.

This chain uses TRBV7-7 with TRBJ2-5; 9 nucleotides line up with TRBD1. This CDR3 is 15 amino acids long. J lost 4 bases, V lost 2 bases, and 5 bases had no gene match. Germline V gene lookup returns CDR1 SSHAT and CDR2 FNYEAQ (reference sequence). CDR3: CASSLRTGDLETQYF. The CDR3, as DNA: TGTGCCAGCAGCTTAAGGACAGGGGATTTAGAGACCCAGTACTTC.

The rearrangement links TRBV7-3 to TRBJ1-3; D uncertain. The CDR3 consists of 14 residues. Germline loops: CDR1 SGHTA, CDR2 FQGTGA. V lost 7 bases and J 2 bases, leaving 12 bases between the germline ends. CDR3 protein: CASNIGGAGNTIYF. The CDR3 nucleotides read TGTGCCAGCAACATCGGCGGGGCTGGAAACACCATATATTTT. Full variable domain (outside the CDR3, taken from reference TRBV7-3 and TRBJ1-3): GAGVSQTPSNKVTEKGKYVELRCDPISGHTALYWYRQSLGQGPEFLIYFQGTGAADDSGLPNDRFFAVRPEGSVSTLKIQRTERGDSAVYLCASNIGGAGNTIYFGEGSWLTVV.

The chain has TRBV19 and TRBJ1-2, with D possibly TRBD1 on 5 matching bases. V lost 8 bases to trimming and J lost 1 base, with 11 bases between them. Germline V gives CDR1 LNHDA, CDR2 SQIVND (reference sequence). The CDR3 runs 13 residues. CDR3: CASRGVFNYGYTF. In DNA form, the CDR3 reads TGTGCCAGTCGGGGCGTCTTTAACTATGGCTACACCTTC.

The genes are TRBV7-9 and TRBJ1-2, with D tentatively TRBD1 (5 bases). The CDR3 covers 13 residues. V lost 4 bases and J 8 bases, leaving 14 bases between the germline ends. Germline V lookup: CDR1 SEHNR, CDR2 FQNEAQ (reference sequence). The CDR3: CASSSDGGGGYTF. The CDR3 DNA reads TGTGCCAGCAGCTCCGATGGGGGAGGGGGCTACACCTTC.

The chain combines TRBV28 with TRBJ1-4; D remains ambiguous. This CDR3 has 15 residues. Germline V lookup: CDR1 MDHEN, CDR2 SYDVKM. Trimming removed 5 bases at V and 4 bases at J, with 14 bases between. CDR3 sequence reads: CASSLRTAGNEKLFF. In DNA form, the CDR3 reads TGTGCCAGCAGTCTTAGGACTGCTGGTAATGAAAAACTGTTTTTT.

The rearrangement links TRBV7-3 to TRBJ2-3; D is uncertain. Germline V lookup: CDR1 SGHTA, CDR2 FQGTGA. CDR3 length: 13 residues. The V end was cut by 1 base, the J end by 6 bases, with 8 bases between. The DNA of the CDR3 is TGTGCCAGCAGCTTAAAGCCGAAGGATACGCAGTATTTT. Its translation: CASSLKPKDTQYF.

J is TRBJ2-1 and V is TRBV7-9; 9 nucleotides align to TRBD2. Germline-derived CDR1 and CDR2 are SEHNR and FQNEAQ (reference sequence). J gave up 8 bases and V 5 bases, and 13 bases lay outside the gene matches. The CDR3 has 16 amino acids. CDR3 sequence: CASSPPTRRGGYEQFF. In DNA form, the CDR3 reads TGTGCCAGCAGCCCACCAACCCGGCGGGGGGGCTATGAGCAGTTCTTC.

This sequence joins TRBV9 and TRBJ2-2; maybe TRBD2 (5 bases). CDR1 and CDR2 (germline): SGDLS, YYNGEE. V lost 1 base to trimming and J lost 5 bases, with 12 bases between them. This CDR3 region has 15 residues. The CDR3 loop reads CASSVRIRGTGELFF. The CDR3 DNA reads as TGTGCCAGCAGCGTACGGATTCGGGGAACCGGGGAGCTGTTTTTT.

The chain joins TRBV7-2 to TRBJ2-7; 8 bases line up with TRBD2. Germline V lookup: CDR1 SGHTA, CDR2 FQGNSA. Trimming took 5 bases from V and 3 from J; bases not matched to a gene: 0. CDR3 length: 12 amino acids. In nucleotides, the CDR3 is TGTGCCAGCAGCGGGACTAGCTACGAGCAGTACTTC. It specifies CASSGTSYEQYF.

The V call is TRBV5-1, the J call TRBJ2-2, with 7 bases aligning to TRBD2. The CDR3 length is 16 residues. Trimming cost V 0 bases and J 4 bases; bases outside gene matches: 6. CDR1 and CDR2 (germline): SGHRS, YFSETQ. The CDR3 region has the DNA TGCGCCAGCAGCTTGGGACTAGCTCAAAGCACCGGGGAGCTGTTTTTT. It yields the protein CASSLGLAQSTGELFF.

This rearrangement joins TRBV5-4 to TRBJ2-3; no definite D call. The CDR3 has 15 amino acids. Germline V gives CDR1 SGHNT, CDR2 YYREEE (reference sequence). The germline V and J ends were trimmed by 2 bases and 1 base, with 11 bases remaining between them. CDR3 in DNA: TGTGCCAGCAGCTTTTATGGGGTCGGCACAGATACGCAGTATTTT. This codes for CASSFYGVGTDTQYF.

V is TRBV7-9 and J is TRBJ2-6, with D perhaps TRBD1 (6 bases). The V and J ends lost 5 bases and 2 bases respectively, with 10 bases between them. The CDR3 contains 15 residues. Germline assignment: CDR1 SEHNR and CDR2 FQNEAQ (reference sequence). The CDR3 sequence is CASSTRQAGANVLTF. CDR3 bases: TGTGCCAGCAGCACTAGACAGGCTGGGGCCAACGTCCTGACTTTC. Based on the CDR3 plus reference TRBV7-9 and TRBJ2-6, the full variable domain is DTGVSQNPRHKITKRGQNVTFRCDPISEHNRLYWYRQTLGQGPEFLTYFQNEAQLEKSRLLSDRFSAERPKGSFSTLEIQRTEQGDSAMYLCASSTRQAGANVLTFGAGSRLTVL.